A single sample gave rise to the 10 T cell receptor beta chains below, sequenced in a study of cytomegalovirus exposure and HLA in healthy donors. The data were produced by immunoSEQ multiplex PCR, yet TCRdb's version contains in-frame clones alone and is incomplete. Of about 84,000 clones listed, about nine tenths were seen once; the top ten hold 2% to 2.5%. The source material was PBMCs. Source of these receptors: a man aged 25-45 years in good health and CMV-seronegative.

This clone has a single count. J is TRBJ2-5 and V is TRBV28; 12 nucleotides line up with TRBD1. The DNA end favors TRBJ2-7, so the J call may be wrong. CDR3 length: 15 amino acids. Germline-derived CDR1 and CDR2 are MDHEN and SYDVKM. CDR3 amino acids: CASSRRGTGGLEQYF. The CDR3 nucleotides read TGTGCCAGCAGTAGAAGGGGGACAGGGGGCCTCGAGCAGTACTTC.

In its sample, this clone was seen once. This chain connects TRBV27 to TRBJ2-3; TRBD2 matches 10 bases. Germline loops: CDR1 MNHEY, CDR2 SMNVEV (reference sequence). The CDR3 runs 15 residues. The V segment lost 6 bases and the J segment 0 bases; nucleotides outside the gene matches: 3. DNA for the CDR3: TGTGCCAGCAGCGGACTAGCGGACAGCACAGATACGCAGTATTTT. It translates to CASSGLADSTDTQYF.

V is TRBV7-9 and J is TRBJ2-3, with D possibly being TRBD2 (6 bases). The CDR3 totals 13 residues. Germline values: CDR1 SEHNR, CDR2 FQNEAQ (reference sequence). Deletions cut 5 bases from V and 6 bases from J, with 12 bases between. The CDR3 nucleotides are TGTGCCAGCAGCCCCACTGGGGGGGATACGCAGTATTTT. This sequence encodes CASSPTGGDTQYF.

The V and J genes are TRBV11-2 and TRBJ2-7; TRBD2 might be the D (6 bases). The CDR3 totals 14 residues. Germline-derived CDR1 and CDR2 are SGHAT and FQNNGV. V lost 0 bases, J lost 0 bases, and 6 bases lay in between. This CDR3 reads CASSLDGSSYEQYF. DNA for the CDR3: TGTGCCAGCAGCTTAGACGGGAGCTCCTACGAGCAGTACTTC.

The chain combines TRBV5-1 with TRBJ1-4, with D hard to call. The CDR3 loop spans 16 amino acids. Germline lookup yields CDR1 SGHRS and CDR2 YFSETQ. Deletions cut 4 bases from V and 3 bases from J, with 16 bases between. The CDR3, as DNA: TGCGCCAGCAGCCAACAACCAACAGCATCTAATGAAAAACTGTTTTTT. Protein product: CASSQQPTASNEKLFF.

This chain joins TRBV9 and TRBJ2-2, with 7 bases lining up with TRBD1. Germline CDR1 is SGDLS and CDR2 is YYNGEE. V was clipped by 2 bases and J by 6 bases; unmatched bases: 10. There are 16 residues in the CDR3. Written as DNA, the CDR3 is TGTGCCAGCAGCGTTACAGGGGCGGTGGAAGCCGGGGAGCTGTTTTTT. Encoded protein: CASSVTGAVEAGELFF.

J is TRBJ2-7 and V is TRBV7-3; D is possibly TRBD2 (5 bases). V lost 4 bases and J lost 5, with 12 bases in between. The CDR3 sequence is 13 residues long. Germline assignment: CDR1 SGHTA and CDR2 FQGTGA. CDR3 residues: CASSWERTDEQYF. CDR3 DNA sequence: TGTGCCAGCAGCTGGGAGAGGACTGACGAGCAGTACTTC.

This chain links TRBV7-6 with TRBJ2-2; D perhaps matches TRBD1 (6 bases). With 1 base removed from V and 7 bases from J, the gap between germline ends came to 10 bases. Germline CDR1 reads SGHVS; CDR2 reads FNYEAQ. There are 14 residues in the CDR3. This CDR3 is CASSLGQVDGELFF. The DNA for the CDR3 is TGTGCCAGCAGCTTAGGACAGGTGGACGGGGAGCTGTTTTTT. The variable domain in full, with the rest retrieved from reference TRBV7-6 and TRBJ2-2, is GAGVSQSPRYKVTKRGQDVALRCDPISGHVSLYWYRQALGQGPEFLTYFNYEAQQDKSGLPNDRFSAERPEGSISTLTIQRTEQRDSAMYRCASSLGQVDGELFFGEGSRLTVL.

The rearrangement uses TRBV5-1 and TRBJ2-3, with D unclear. The germline gives CDR1 SGHRS, CDR2 YFSETQ. Trimming removed 0 bases at V and 4 bases at J, with 15 bases between. The CDR3 loop spans 16 amino acids. CDR3 coding DNA: TGCGCCAGCAGCTTGGTCCGAGGCCCGGCACCAGATACGCAGTATTTT. It translates to CASSLVRGPAPDTQYF.

In its sample, this clone was seen once. CDR3 sequence (DNA): TGTGCCAGCTCACTCGAAGGGACACAGCCCCAGCATTTT. This codes for CASSLEGTQPQHF. The genes are TRBV18 and TRBJ1-5, with D possibly matching TRBD1 (6 bases). The V and J ends lost 4 bases and 7 bases respectively, with 11 bases between them. Germline CDR1 KGHSH, CDR2 LQKENI. The length of the CDR3 is 13 residues.